One T cell receptor beta chain is described in this entry. Trimming left V 2 bases short and J 5 bases short, with 6 bases between. The germline V gene encodes CDR1 MNHEY and CDR2 SVGAGI. CDR3 length equals 12 residues. This sample was taken from a study of cytomegalovirus exposure and HLA in healthy donors. Generated by immunoSEQ multiplex PCR, the TCRdb table keeps only in-frame clones and is missing some. The data show approximately 270,000 clones, more than 75% seen once. The donors belonged to the approximately 130-subject validation cohort, separate from the roughly 700-subject first cohort. This receptor was taken from a young man in good health and CMV-seropositive. Sequencing was carried out using PBMCs. The chain carries TRBV6-5 and TRBJ2-5; TRBD2 is a possible D gene (6 bases). CDR3 residues: CASSYGGETQYF. The CDR3, as DNA: TGTGCCAGCAGTTACGGGGGGGAGACCCAGTACTTC.